Sequencing of this T cell receptor (beta chain) was carried out in a study of blood T cells in healthy people across ages. The second PCR ran roughly 7 to 12 cycles with a sample-barcoded 5' primer and J-beta primers. TCRdb fed the 5' RACE reads into MiXCR, producing one record per CDR3 protein. The repertoire includes around 2 million distinct CDR3 sequences, roughly 43% of them detected once, and about 23% sits in the top ten. Germline V gene sequence: CDR1 SGHVS, CDR2 FQNEAQ. This CDR3 contains 15 residues. The ends were cut back, 5 bases at V and 7 bases at J, with 21 bases in the middle. This receptor was taken from a human donor in good health. J is TRBJ2-7 and V is TRBV7-8; either TRBD1 or TRBD2 may fit D (5 bases each). What was sequenced was blood. The DNA for the CDR3 is TGTGCCAGCAGCCCAAACCCGGGACCCCAGGAAGAGCAGTACTTC. Translating gives CASSPNPGPQEEQYF.